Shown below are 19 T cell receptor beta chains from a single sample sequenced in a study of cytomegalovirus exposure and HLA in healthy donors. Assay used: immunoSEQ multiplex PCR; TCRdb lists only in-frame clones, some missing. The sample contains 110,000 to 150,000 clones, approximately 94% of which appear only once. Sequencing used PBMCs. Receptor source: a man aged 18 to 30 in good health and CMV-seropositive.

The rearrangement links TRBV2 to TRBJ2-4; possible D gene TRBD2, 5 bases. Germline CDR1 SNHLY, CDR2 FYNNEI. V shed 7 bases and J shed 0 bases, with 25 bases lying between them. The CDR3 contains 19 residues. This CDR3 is CASTSLEGYNFVAKNIQYF. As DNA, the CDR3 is TGTGCCAGCACCTCACTTGAGGGCTATAATTTCGTAGCCAAAAACATTCAGTACTTC.

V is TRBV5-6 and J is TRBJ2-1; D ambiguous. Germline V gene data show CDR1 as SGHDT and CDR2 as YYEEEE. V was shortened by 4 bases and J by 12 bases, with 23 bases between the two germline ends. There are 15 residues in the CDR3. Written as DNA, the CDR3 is TGTGCCAGCAGCCCCTACGGGTCCCCGGCTGCCTCGCAGTTCTTC. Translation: CASSPYGSPAASQFF.

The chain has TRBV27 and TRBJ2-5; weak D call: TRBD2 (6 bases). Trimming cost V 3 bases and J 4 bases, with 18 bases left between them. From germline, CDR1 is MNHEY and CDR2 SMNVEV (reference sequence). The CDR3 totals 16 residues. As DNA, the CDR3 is TGTGCCAGCAGTTTTACGCCCCCGGGACTCGGAGAGACCCAGTACTTC. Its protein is CASSFTPPGLGETQYF.

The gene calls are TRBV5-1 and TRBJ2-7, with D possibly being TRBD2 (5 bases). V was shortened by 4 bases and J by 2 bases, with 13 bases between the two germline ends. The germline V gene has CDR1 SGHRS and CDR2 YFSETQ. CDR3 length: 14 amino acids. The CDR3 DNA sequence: TGCGCCAGCAGCCAGCCCGGGGTGGCCTACGAGCAGTACTTC. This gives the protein CASSQPGVAYEQYF.

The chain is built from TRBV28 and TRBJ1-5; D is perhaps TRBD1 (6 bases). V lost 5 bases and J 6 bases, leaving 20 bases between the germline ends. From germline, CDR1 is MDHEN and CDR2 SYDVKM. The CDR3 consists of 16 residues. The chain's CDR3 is CASSPNRESRLQPQHF. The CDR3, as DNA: TGTGCCAGCAGTCCAAACAGGGAAAGCAGACTTCAGCCCCAGCATTTT.

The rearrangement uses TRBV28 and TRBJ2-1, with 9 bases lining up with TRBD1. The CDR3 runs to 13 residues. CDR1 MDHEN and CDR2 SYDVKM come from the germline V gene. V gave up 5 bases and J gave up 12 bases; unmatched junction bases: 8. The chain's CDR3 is CASSPSDRGGQFF. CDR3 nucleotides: TGTGCCAGCAGTCCGTCGGACAGGGGTGGGCAGTTCTTC.

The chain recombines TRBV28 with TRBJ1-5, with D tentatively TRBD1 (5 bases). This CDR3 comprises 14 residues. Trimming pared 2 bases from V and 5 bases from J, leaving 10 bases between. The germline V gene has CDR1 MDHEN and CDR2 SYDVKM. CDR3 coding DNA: TGTGCCAGCAGTTTACGGCAGGGATATCAGCCCCAGCATTTT. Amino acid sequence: CASSLRQGYQPQHF.

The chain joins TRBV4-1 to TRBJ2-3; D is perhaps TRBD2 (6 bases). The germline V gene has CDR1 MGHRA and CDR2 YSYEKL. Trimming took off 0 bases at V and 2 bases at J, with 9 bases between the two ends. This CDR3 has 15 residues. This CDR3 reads CASSQELAPTDTQYF. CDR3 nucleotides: TGCGCCAGCAGCCAAGAGCTAGCGCCCACAGATACGCAGTATTTT.

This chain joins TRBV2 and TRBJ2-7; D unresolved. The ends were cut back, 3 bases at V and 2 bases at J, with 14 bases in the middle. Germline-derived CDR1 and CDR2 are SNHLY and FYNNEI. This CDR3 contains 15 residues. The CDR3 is CASSEERGLTYEQYF. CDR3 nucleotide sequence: TGTGCCAGCAGTGAGGAAAGAGGCCTGACCTACGAGCAGTACTTC.

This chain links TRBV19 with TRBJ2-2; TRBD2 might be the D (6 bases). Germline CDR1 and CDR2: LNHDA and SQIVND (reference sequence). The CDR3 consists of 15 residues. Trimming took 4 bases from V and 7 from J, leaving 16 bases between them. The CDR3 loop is CASSRDAGGDGELFF. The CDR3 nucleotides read TGTGCCAGTAGTAGGGACGCAGGAGGGGACGGGGAGCTGTTTTTT. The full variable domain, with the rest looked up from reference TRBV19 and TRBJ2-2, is DGGITQSPKYLFRKEGQNVTLSCEQNLNHDAMYWYRQDPGQGLRLIYYSQIVNDFQKGDIAEGYSVSREKKESFPLTVTSAQKNPTAFYLCASSRDAGGDGELFFGEGSRLTVL.

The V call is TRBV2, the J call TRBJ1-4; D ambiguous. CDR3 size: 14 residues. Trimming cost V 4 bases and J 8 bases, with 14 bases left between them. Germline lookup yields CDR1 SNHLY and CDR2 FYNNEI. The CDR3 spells CASSADGGPEKLFF. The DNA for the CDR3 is TGTGCCAGCAGTGCCGACGGAGGACCCGAAAAACTGTTTTTT.

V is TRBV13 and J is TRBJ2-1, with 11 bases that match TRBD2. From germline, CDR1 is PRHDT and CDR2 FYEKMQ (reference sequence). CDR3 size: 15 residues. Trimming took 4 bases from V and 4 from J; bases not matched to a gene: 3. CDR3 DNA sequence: TGTGCCAGCAGCTCAAGACTAGCGGGGTACAATGAGCAGTTCTTC. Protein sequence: CASSSRLAGYNEQFF.

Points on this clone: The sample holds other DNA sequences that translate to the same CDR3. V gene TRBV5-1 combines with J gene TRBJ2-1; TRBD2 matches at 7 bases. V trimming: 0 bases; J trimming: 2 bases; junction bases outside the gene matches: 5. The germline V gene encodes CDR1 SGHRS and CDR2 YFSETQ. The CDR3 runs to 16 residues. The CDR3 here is CASSLATGGAYNEQFF. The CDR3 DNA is TGCGCCAGCAGCTTGGCCACGGGAGGCGCCTACAATGAGCAGTTCTTC.

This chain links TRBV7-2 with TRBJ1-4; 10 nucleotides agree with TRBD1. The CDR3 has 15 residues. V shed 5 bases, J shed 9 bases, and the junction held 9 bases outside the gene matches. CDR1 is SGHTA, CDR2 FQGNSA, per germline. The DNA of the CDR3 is TGTGCCAGCAGCCCGGGACAGGGGTACCCTCAAAAACTGTTTTTT. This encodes CASSPGQGYPQKLFF. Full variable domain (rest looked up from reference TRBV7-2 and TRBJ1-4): GAGVSQSPSNKVTEKGKDVELRCDPISGHTALYWYRQSLGQGLEFLIYFQGNSAPDKSGLPSDRFSAERTGGSVSTLTIQRTQQEDSAVYLCASSPGQGYPQKLFFGSGTQLSVL.

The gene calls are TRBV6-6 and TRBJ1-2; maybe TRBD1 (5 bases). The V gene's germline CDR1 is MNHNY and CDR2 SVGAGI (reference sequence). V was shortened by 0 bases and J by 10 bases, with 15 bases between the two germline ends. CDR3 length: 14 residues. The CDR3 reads CASSYSPDITHYTF. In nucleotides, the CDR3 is TGTGCCAGCAGTTACTCCCCGGACATCACACACTACACCTTC.

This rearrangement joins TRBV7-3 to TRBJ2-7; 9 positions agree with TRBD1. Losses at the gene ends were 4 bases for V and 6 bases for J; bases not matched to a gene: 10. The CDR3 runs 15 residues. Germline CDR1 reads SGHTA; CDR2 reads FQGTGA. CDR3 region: CASSSGTGRPGEQYF. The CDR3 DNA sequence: TGTGCCAGCAGCTCGGGGACAGGGAGACCCGGCGAGCAGTACTTC.

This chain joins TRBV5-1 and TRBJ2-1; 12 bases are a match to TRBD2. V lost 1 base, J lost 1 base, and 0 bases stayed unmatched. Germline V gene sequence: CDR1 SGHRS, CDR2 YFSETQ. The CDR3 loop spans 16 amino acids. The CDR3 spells CASSLTSGRSYNEQFF. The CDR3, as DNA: TGCGCCAGCAGCTTGACTAGCGGGAGGTCCTACAATGAGCAGTTCTTC. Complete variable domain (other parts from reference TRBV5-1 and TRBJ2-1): KAGVTQTPRYLIKTRGQQVTLSCSPISGHRSVSWYQQTPGQGLQFLFEYFSETQRNKGNFPGRFSGRQFSNSRSEMNVSTLELGDSALYLCASSLTSGRSYNEQFFGPGTRLTVL.

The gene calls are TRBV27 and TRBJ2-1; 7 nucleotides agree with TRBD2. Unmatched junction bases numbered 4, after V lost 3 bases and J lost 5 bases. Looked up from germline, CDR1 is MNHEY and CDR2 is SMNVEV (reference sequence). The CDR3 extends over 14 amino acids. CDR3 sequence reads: CASSFGGTNNEQFF. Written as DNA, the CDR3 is TGTGCCAGCAGTTTCGGCGGGACTAACAATGAGCAGTTCTTC.

The CDR3 nucleotides read TGTGCCAGCAGTGATACAGGGTCGACCGGGGAGCTGTTTTTT. Amino acid sequence: CASSDTGSTGELFF. The rearrangement uses TRBV6-1 and TRBJ2-2, with D perhaps matching TRBD1 (6 bases). The V gene lost 3 bases and the J gene lost 5 bases, with 10 bases spanning the gap. This CDR3 is built from 14 residues. Germline assignment: CDR1 MNHNS and CDR2 SASEGT.